The rows below give T cell receptor beta chains drawn from one sample of a study of beta chain features in type 1 diabetes. The method was immunoSEQ multiplex PCR; TCRdb's version includes in-frame clones alone and lacks a portion of them. The sample includes roughly 400,000 clones, 9.5% to 10% of them seen just once. The sample taken for sequencing was central memory CD4+ T cells from blood. Every receptor here comes from a man aged 25-45 years with type 1 diabetes. The CDR3 runs from the conserved cysteine through the conserved F or W. A D gene is named only where the DNA matches it firmly. Size tells how often a clone was seen (once, few, many) or the class of an expanded clone, and some rows leave it out.

v_call	d_call	clone_size	j_call	cdr3_nt	cdr3_aa
TRBV5-1	.	.	TRBJ1-5	TGCGCCAGCAGCTTGGACAGTTTCAATCAGCCCCAGCATTTT	CASSLDSFNQPQHF
TRBV18	TRBD1	.	TRBJ2-2	TGTGCCAGCTATCGGGACAGGCAGAACACCGGGGAGCTGTTTTTT	CASYRDRQNTGELFF
TRBV18	TRBD2	once	TRBJ2-3	TGTGCCAGCTCACCACTAGCGGGAGAGGCAGATACGCAGTATTTT	CASSPLAGEADTQYF
TRBV18	TRBD1	.	TRBJ2-7	TGTGCCAGCTCACCGACAGGGATCCGCGAAAACGAGCAGTACTTC	CASSPTGIRENEQYF
TRBV18	.	few	TRBJ2-1	TGTGCCAGCTCCCTGGGGGCTTTGGGCAATGAGCAGTTCTTC	CASSLGALGNEQFF
TRBV27	.	once	TRBJ1-4	TGTGCCAGCAGTTTAAGGACAGCGCTTAATGAAAAACTGTTTTTT	CASSLRTALNEKLFF
TRBV11-2	TRBD1	.	TRBJ2-2	TGTGCCAGCAGCCGGGGACAGGGTCCTCAAAACACCGGGGAGCTGTTTTTT	CASSRGQGPQNTGELFF
TRBV18	TRBD1	.	TRBJ1-5	TGTGCCAGCTCATCAGGGACAGGGAGGGGAGATCAGCCCCAGCATTTT	CASSSGTGRGDQPQHF
TRBV6-4	.	few	TRBJ2-2	TGTGCCAGCAGTTACGGAGGCGGGGAGCTGTTTTTT	CASSYGGGELFF
TRBV7-2	.	few	TRBJ2-1	TGTGCCAGCAGCCCCGGTGGAGGGAGGATCACCTACAATGAGCAGTTCTTC	CASSPGGGRITYNEQFF
TRBV7-2	.	few	TRBJ2-1	TGTGCCAGCAGCGGGTTTGAGGCGCGTGGCAATGAGCAGTTCTTC	CASSGFEARGNEQFF
TRBV18	TRBD2	.	TRBJ2-4	TGTGCCAGCTCACCCCAGGTGAGGGAGGGGAACATTCAGTACTTC	CASSPQVREGNIQYF
TRBV6-6	.	.	TRBJ2-7	TGTGCCAGCAGTGACCCCCAGGGCGACGAGCAGTACTTC	CASSDPQGDEQYF
TRBV30	TRBD1	few	TRBJ2-7	TGTGCCTGGACCCCCTTGGGACAGTTTTACGAGCAGTACTTC	CAWTPLGQFYEQYF
TRBV7-2	.	few	TRBJ2-3	TGTGCCAGCAGCTTTGGCGGGCAGGGGATAGATACGCAGTATTTT	CASSFGGQGIDTQYF
TRBV4-1	TRBD2	few	TRBJ2-1	TGCGCCAGCAGCCCGAGCGGGAGCTCCTACAATGAGCAGTTCTTC	CASSPSGSSYNEQFF
TRBV6-6	TRBD1	.	TRBJ1-2	TGTGCCAGCAGTCCGGACAGGGATCGATCCTATGGCTACACCTTC	CASSPDRDRSYGYTF
TRBV5-1	TRBD1	few	TRBJ2-6	TGCGCCAGCAGCTTGAGGACAGGCGCCTCTGGGGCCAACGTCCTGACTTTC	CASSLRTGASGANVLTF
TRBV18	.	.	TRBJ2-5	TGTGCCAGCTCACCACAAGTCGGGGACCCTAAAGAGACCCAGTACTTC	CASSPQVGDPKETQYF
TRBV7-8	.	.	TRBJ2-7	TGTGCCAGCAGCTACGGCGCGGCCTACGAGCAGTACTTC	CASSYGAAYEQYF
TRBV7-2	.	few	TRBJ1-1	TGTGCCAGCAGCTTTCAGTACGAGACTGAAGCTTTCTTT	CASSFQYETEAFF
TRBV27	TRBD2	few	TRBJ2-7	TGTGCCAGCAGCGGGACTAGCGGCTCCTACGAGCAGTACTTC	CASSGTSGSYEQYF
TRBV5-4	TRBD2	.	TRBJ2-7	TGTGCCAGCAGTCAAGGACTAGCGGGAGACGAGCAGTACTTC	CASSQGLAGDEQYF
TRBV6-6	TRBD1	.	TRBJ1-6	TGTGCCAGCCGCGACAGGGGGCGGGGTTCACCCCTCCACTTT	CASRDRGRGSPLHF
TRBV7-3	.	.	TRBJ2-7	TGTGCCAGCAGCTTATACAAAGGGGCATCCTACGAGCAGTACTTC	CASSLYKGASYEQYF
TRBV6-1	.	.	TRBJ1-3	TGTGCCAGCACCCTGGGCGAAAGCGGCACCATATATTTT	CASTLGESGTIYF
TRBV5-1	.	once	TRBJ2-2	TGCGCCAGCAGCTCTCTGGACGCGAACACCGGGGAGCTGTTTTTT	CASSSLDANTGELFF
TRBV9	.	few	TRBJ2-7	TGTGCCAGCAGCTCCCGGCCAGGAGCTTCCTACGAGCAGTACTTC	CASSSRPGASYEQYF
TRBV29-1	TRBD1	few	TRBJ2-5	TGCAGCGTCGGGACAGGGTGGGAGACCCAGTACTTC	CSVGTGWETQYF
TRBV2	.	.	TRBJ2-5	TGTGCCAGCAGCGTGGTAGAAGAGACCCAGTACTTC	CASSVVEETQYF
TRBV4-2	TRBD1	.	TRBJ1-2	TGTGCCAGCAGCCAAGCCCGGACAGGGGACAGTGGCTACACCTTC	CASSQARTGDSGYTF
TRBV9	.	few	TRBJ2-5	TGTGCCAGCAGCGTAGCGGGCAGTCAAGAGACCCAGTACTTC	CASSVAGSQETQYF
TRBV28	.	few	TRBJ2-1	TGTGCCAGCAGCCCAGCAGGTGGGGGGAAATCCTACAATGAGCAGTTCTTC	CASSPAGGGKSYNEQFF
TRBV28	.	many	TRBJ2-5	TGTGCCAGCAGTCCCCAAGGGGGAATGGAGACCCAGTACTTC	CASSPQGGMETQYF
TRBV5-6	.	.	TRBJ1-1	TGTGCCAGCAGCTTGGGGGCCCTACAGGGAGCTGAAGCTTTCTTT	CASSLGALQGAEAFF
TRBV11-2	.	few	TRBJ2-1	TGTGCCAGCAGCTTACAGTCCACGGAGCAGTTCTTC	CASSLQSTEQFF
TRBV21-1	.	few	TRBJ2-2	TGTGCCAGGAAATTAACCGGGGAGCTGTTTTTT	CARKLTGELFF
TRBV28	TRBD1	.	TRBJ2-7	TGTGCCAGCAGTCCTTGGGACAGGGGGCTCTACGAGCAGTACTTC	CASSPWDRGLYEQYF
TRBV7-8	.	few	TRBJ1-1	TGTGCCAGCAGCTTATCCTGGACCGGGAACACTGAAGCTTTCTTT	CASSLSWTGNTEAFF